These T cell receptor beta chains were read from a single sample in a study of human T cells and chemical hapten exposure. TCRdb redid the calling of the 5' RACE reads with MiXCR, one entry per CDR3 protein. The sample consists of about 110,000 distinct CDR3 sequences, roughly 18% of them appearing once. Every receptor here comes from a human donor in good health. The CDR3 runs from the conserved cysteine through the conserved F or W. Fields, in order: V gene, CDR3 length, D gene, J gene, clone size, CDR3 DNA, CDR3 protein. A D gene is named only where the DNA matches it firmly. Some rows mark clone size as missing; the rest say once, few, many or name a class of expanded clone.

TRBV29-1	14	-	TRBJ1-3	-	TGCAGCGTGGGGGACGGAAGCTCTGGAAACACCATATATTTT	CSVGDGSSGNTIYF
TRBV29-1	13	TRBD1	TRBJ1-2	few	TGCAGCGCCAAACAGGGGCTTAACTATGGCTACACCTTC	CSAKQGLNYGYTF
TRBV10-2	14	-	TRBJ2-7	few	TGCGCCAGCAGTGAGCTGACAGCCTTGGGAAAGCAGTACTTC	CASSELTALGKQYF
TRBV6-5	18	TRBD2	TRBJ2-1	-	TGTGCCAGCAGTTACTCTGCGACCGGGACTAGCGGGAGAAACGAGCAGTTCTTC	CASSYSATGTSGRNEQFF
TRBV7-3	13	-	TRBJ2-1	-	TGTGCCAGCAGCAAAATACTAGAGCATGAGCAGTTCTTC	CASSKILEHEQFF
TRBV7-3	14	TRBD2	TRBJ2-3	-	TGTGCCAGCAGCCTAATGGGGGGGAGAGATACGCAGTATTTT	CASSLMGGRDTQYF
TRBV18	14	-	TRBJ1-5	-	TGTGCCAGCTCACCGCAGGGGCTAAATCAGCCCCAGCATTTT	CASSPQGLNQPQHF
TRBV29-1	14	TRBD1	TRBJ1-1	-	TGCAGCGCCTTCAAACAGGGGGCGCGGACTGAAGCTTTCTTT	CSAFKQGARTEAFF
TRBV20-1	14	TRBD2	TRBJ2-7	-	TGCAGTGCTTCCTCCTGGACTAGTCCCTACGAGCAGTACTTC	CSASSWTSPYEQYF
TRBV24-1	13	-	TRBJ1-1	-	TGTGCCTCATCGGGGGGGCGCGGGACTGAAGCTTTCTTT	CASSGGRGTEAFF
TRBV27	12	-	TRBJ2-3	few	TGTGCCAGCAGTTTTTCAGGCGATACGCAGTATTTT	CASSFSGDTQYF
TRBV7-3	13	-	TRBJ1-2	-	TGTGCCAGCAGCTTATACAGGGAACAGGGCTACACCTTC	CASSLYREQGYTF
TRBV20-1	14	TRBD1	TRBJ1-5	-	TGCAGTGCTAGCGCCGGGACAGGGAGTCAGCCCCAGCATTTT	CSASAGTGSQPQHF
TRBV12-3/TRBV12-4	15	-	TRBJ2-2	-	TGTGCCAGCAGTTTGCGGACCAGAGGGACCGGGGAGCTGTTTTTT	CASSLRTRGTGELFF
TRBV30	15	TRBD1	TRBJ2-1	few	TGTGCCTGGGGCCGGTCCGGGACAGGGTACAATGAGCAGTTCTTC	CAWGRSGTGYNEQFF
TRBV10-3	15	-	TRBJ2-4	few	TGTGCCATCAGTGAGCCGGCAGGGCCCAAAAACATTCAGTACTTC	CAISEPAGPKNIQYF
TRBV29-1	14	TRBD1	TRBJ1-1	-	TGCAGCGTTGAAGGACAGGGGGGGAGCACTGAAGCTTTCTTT	CSVEGQGGSTEAFF
TRBV6-5	12	-	TRBJ2-7	-	TGTGCCGAGGGAGGGGGCCGATACGAGCAGTACTTC	CAEGGGRYEQYF
TRBV6-6	14	-	TRBJ1-6	few	TGTGCCAGCAGTTACAGGGGTGCCAATTCACCCCTCCACTTT	CASSYRGANSPLHF
TRBV15	13	-	TRBJ2-5	few	TGTGCCACCAGCAGGGAGCACGGGGAGACCCAGTACTTC	CATSREHGETQYF
TRBV4-1	15	TRBD2	TRBJ2-5	-	TGCGCCAGCAGTCGGACTAGCGGGGCCCAAGAGACCCAGTACTTC	CASSRTSGAQETQYF
TRBV20-1	13	-	TRBJ2-3	few	TGCAGTGCTAGGACTAGAGGTACAGATACGCAGTATTTT	CSARTRGTDTQYF